This T cell receptor beta chain was captured by sequencing in a study of response to subunit inactivated influenza vaccine. To note about this clonotype: Its antigen is currently unknown.

This CDR3 is built from 15 residues. The V gene lost 2 bases and the J gene lost 2 bases, with 12 bases spanning the gap. CDR1 and CDR2 (germline): MNHEY, SMNVEV (reference sequence). TCRdb reanalysed the RT-PCR reads using MiXCR and keeps one entry per CDR3 protein. The sample has about 500,000 distinct CDR3 sequences, over 10% seen once. The study, taken as a whole, reports: New T cells are recruited in small numbers by each seasonal influenza vaccination, according to the authors' suggestion.

The origin of this receptor is a man aged 45-60 years who received an inactivated influenza vaccine. Sequences were derived from PBMCs from blood, sampled roughly 45 days after vaccination. V gene TRBV27 combines with J gene TRBJ2-5, with D tentatively TRBD2 (5 bases). This CDR3 reads CASSLRGRLQETQYF. In nucleotides, the CDR3 is TGTGCCAGCAGTTTACGTGGGAGATTACAAGAGACCCAGTACTTC.